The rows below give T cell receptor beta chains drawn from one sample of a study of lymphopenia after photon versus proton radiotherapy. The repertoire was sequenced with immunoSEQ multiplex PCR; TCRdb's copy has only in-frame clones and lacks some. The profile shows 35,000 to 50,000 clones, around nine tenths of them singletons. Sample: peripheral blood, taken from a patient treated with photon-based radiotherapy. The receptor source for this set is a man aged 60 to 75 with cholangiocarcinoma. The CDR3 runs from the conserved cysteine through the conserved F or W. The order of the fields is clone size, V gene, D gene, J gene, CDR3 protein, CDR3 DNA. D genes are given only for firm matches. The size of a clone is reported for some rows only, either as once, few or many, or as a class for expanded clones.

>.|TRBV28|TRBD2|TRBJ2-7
CASSMTSGGVYEQYF
TGTGCCAGCAGTATGACTAGCGGGGGGGTTTACGAGCAGTACTTC
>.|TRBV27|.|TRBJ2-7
CASTPSYRSSYEQYF
TGTGCCAGCACCCCTAGCTACCGCAGCTCCTACGAGCAGTACTTC
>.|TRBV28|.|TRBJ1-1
CASSPAPGVTEAFF
TGTGCCAGCAGCCCAGCCCCAGGGGTCACTGAAGCTTTCTTT
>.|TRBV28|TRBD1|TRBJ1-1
CASSPQTGAEAFF
TGTGCCAGCAGTCCTCAGACAGGGGCTGAAGCTTTCTTT
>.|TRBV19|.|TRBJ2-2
CASSTVTKVVAGELFF
TGTGCCAGTAGTACCGTGACCAAAGTGGTCGCCGGGGAGCTGTTTTTT
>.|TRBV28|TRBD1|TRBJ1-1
CASSFGQGALNTEAFF
TGTGCCAGCAGTTTCGGGCAGGGGGCCTTGAACACTGAAGCTTTCTTT
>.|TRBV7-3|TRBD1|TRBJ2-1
CASSLLGTGGNEQFF
TGTGCCAGCAGCTTACTCGGGACAGGAGGGAATGAGCAGTTCTTC
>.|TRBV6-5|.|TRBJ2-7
CASSYVEPYEQYF
TGTGCCAGCAGTTACGTCGAGCCCTACGAGCAGTACTTC
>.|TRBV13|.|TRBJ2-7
CASSLGASAYEQYF
TGTGCCAGCAGCTTAGGTGCTAGCGCCTACGAGCAGTACTTC
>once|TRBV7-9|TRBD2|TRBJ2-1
CASSSLAGTYNEQFF
TGTGCCAGCAGCTCCCTAGCGGGGACGTACAATGAGCAGTTCTTC
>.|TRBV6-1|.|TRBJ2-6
CATPRRSGANVLTF
TGTGCCACCCCCCGCCGATCCGGGGCCAACGTCCTGACTTTC
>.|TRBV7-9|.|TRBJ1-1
CASSLAAEVPEAFF
TGTGCCAGCAGCTTAGCGGCAGAAGTACCTGAAGCTTTCTTT
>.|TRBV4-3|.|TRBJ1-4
CASSQDEESTNEKLFF
TGCGCCAGCAGCCAAGATGAGGAGTCAACTAATGAAAAACTGTTTTTT
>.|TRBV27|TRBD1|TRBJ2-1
CASSPGQSGNEQFF
TGTGCCAGCAGTCCGGGACAGTCTGGGAATGAGCAGTTCTTC
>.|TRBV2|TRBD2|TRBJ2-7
CASSASLAGGEQYF
TGTGCCAGCAGTGCCTCGTTAGCGGGGGGCGAGCAGTACTTC
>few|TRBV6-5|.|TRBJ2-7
CASSYSTGPYEQYF
TGTGCCAGCAGTTACTCTACAGGGCCCTACGAGCAGTACTTC
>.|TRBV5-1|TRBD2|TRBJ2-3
CASRVSGAPTDTQYF
TGCGCCAGCCGGGTGAGCGGGGCCCCCACAGATACGCAGTATTTT
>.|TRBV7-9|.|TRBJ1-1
CASSPSWGGDTEAFF
TGTGCCAGCAGCCCGAGTTGGGGAGGTGACACTGAAGCTTTCTTT
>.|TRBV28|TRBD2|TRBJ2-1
CASVGLGLAVYNEQFF
TGTGCCAGCGTGGGGCTAGGGCTAGCGGTCTACAATGAGCAGTTCTTC
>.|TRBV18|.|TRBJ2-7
CASSPSATTYEQYF
TGTGCCAGCTCACCCTCTGCCACGACCTACGAGCAGTACTTC